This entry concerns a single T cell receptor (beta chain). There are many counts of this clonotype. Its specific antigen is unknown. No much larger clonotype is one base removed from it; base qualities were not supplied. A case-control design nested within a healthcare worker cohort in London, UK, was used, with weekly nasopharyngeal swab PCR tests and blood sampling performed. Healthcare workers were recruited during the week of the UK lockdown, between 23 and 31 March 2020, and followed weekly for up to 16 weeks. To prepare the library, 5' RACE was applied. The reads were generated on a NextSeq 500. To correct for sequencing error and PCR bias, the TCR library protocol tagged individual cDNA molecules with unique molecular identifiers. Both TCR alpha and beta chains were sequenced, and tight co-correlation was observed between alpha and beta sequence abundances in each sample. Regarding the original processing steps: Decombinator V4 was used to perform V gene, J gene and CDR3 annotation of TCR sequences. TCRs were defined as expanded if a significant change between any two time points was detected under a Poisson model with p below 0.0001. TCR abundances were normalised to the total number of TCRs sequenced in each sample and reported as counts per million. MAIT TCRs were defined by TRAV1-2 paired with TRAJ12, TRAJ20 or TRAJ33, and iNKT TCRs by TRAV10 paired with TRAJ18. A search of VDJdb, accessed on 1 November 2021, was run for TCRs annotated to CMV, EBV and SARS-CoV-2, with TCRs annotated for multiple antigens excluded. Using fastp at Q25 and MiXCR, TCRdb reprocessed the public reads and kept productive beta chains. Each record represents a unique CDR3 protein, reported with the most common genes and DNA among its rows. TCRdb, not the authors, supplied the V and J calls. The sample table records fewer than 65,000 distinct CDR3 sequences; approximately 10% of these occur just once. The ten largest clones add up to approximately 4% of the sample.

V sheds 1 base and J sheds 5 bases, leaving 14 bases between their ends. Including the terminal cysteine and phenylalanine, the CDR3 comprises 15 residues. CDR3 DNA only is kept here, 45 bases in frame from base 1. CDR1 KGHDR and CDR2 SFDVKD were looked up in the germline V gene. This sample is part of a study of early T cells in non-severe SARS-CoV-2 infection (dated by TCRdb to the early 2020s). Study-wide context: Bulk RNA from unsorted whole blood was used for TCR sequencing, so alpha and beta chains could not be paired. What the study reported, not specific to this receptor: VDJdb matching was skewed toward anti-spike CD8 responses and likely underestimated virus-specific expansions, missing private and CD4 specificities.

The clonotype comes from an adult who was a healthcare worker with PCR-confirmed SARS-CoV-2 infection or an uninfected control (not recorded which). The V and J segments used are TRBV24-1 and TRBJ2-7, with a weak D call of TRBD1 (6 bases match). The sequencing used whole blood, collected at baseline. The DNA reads TGTGCCACCAGTGATTTCTGGGGGCGAGGGGACGAGCAGTACTTC. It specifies CATSDFWGRGDEQYF.